One sample yielded the 32 T cell receptor beta chains listed below, sequenced in a study of blood T cell repertoires in COVID-19. The assay was immunoSEQ multiplex PCR, and TCRdb's table has in-frame clones only and misses some. The sample holds some 100,000 clones; 80% to 90% are singletons and the top ten take about 8%. Sequencing was done on a sample of peripheral blood. The receptors were gathered from a woman in her 70s with acute or convalescent COVID-19.

The rearrangement joins TRBV15 to TRBJ2-2; possible D gene TRBD1, 6 bases. From germline, CDR1 is LNHNV and CDR2 YYDKDF (reference sequence). The CDR3 runs 18 residues. Trimming took 1 base from V and 5 from J, leaving 20 bases between them. The CDR3 DNA is TGTGCCACCAGCAGAGTTTTATTAGTCACAGGGAGAACCGGGGAGCTGTTTTTT. It specifies CATSRVLLVTGRTGELFF.

This chain links TRBV30 with TRBJ2-7; a weak D match, TRBD2 (5 bases). The CDR3 runs to 13 residues. V lost 2 bases and J lost 7, with 15 bases in between. In germline, CDR1 is GTSNPN, CDR2 SVGIG (reference sequence). The CDR3 sequence: CAWSPTNRREQYF. The CDR3 DNA follows: TGTGCCTGGAGTCCGACTAACCGGAGGGAGCAGTACTTC.

The rearrangement links TRBV19 to TRBJ1-1; 9 nucleotides align to TRBD1. The length of the CDR3 is 14 residues. From germline, CDR1 is LNHDA and CDR2 SQIVND (reference sequence). The J segment lost 3 bases and the V segment lost 6 bases, leaving 5 bases of the junction unmatched. The CDR3 region has the DNA TGTGCCAGTAGCCTAGACAGGGGGTACACTGAAGCTTTCTTT. Its translation: CASSLDRGYTEAFF. Full variable domain (rest looked up from reference TRBV19 and TRBJ1-1): DGGITQSPKYLFRKEGQNVTLSCEQNLNHDAMYWYRQDPGQGLRLIYYSQIVNDFQKGDIAEGYSVSREKKESFPLTVTSAQKNPTAFYLCASSLDRGYTEAFFGQGTRLTVV.

The chain links TRBV30 to TRBJ1-6; D is uncertain. Germline V gene lookup returns CDR1 GTSNPN and CDR2 SVGIG (reference sequence). The CDR3 loop spans 12 amino acids. The germline V and J ends were trimmed by 3 bases and 8 bases, with 8 bases remaining between them. The CDR3 DNA reads as TGTGCCTGGAGATTTAGCGATTCACCCCTCCACTTT. This translates into CAWRFSDSPLHF.

J is TRBJ2-7 and V is TRBV21-1; the listed D gene, TRBD1, was not tested against the DNA. TRBV21-1 constitutes a pseudogene. The CDR3 spans 13 residues. Written as DNA, the CDR3 is TGTGCCACCCGGGACAGCTTCTCCTACGAGCAGTACTTC. This sequence encodes CATRDSFSYEQYF.

The chain has TRBV5-8 and TRBJ1-2; D ambiguous. CDR1 is SGHTS and CDR2 is YDEGEE in the germline V gene. The CDR3 covers 12 residues. Between the trimmed V and J ends, which lost 2 bases and 4 bases, there was a span of 6 bases. The CDR3 protein is CASSFFLYGYTF. The CDR3, as DNA: TGTGCCAGCAGCTTTTTCCTCTATGGCTACACCTTC.

The chain joins TRBV20-1 to TRBJ1-2, with TRBD1 identical over 10 bases. With 3 bases clipped from V and 0 bases from J, the junction kept 7 bases outside the gene matches. Germline assignment: CDR1 DFQATT and CDR2 SNEGSKA (reference sequence). CDR3 length equals 16 residues. CDR3 DNA: TGCAGTGCTAGTACGGACAGGGGGTCTTCTAACTATGGCTACACCTTC. It yields the protein CSASTDRGSSNYGYTF.

CDR3 sequence: CASSLDGPGGNQPQHF. The CDR3 coding sequence is TGTGCCAGCAGCTTGGATGGTCCGGGCGGGAATCAGCCCCAGCATTTT. The chain is built from TRBV5-4 and TRBJ1-5, with D unresolved. With 0 bases removed from V and 4 bases from J, the gap between germline ends came to 14 bases. CDR1 and CDR2 from the germline V gene are SGHNT and YYREEE (reference sequence). CDR3 length: 16 amino acids.

The rearrangement uses TRBV10-1 and TRBJ2-1; TRBD2 is a possible D gene (6 bases). The CDR3 runs 18 residues. Germline V lookup: CDR1 WNHNN, CDR2 SYGVQD (reference sequence). Trimming pared 4 bases from V and 0 bases from J, leaving 19 bases between. CDR3 residues: CASSGGEKGIRSYNEQFF. CDR3 bases: TGCGCCAGCAGTGGGGGGGAGAAGGGTATTCGCTCCTACAATGAGCAGTTCTTC.

The gene calls are TRBV27 and TRBJ2-7, with a weak D call TRBD2 (5 bases). The CDR3 length is 14 residues. V lost 1 base and J 5 bases, leaving 12 bases between the germline ends. Germline V gene data show CDR1 as MNHEY and CDR2 as SMNVEV (reference sequence). CDR3 protein: CASSLFGNPHEQYF. CDR3 nucleotides: TGTGCCAGCAGTTTATTCGGGAACCCCCACGAGCAGTACTTC.

The rearrangement links TRBV6-4 to TRBJ2-7; possibly TRBD2 for D (5 bases). Trimming shortened V by 1 base and J by 9 bases, and 13 bases separated the two germline ends. Germline CDR1 reads MRHNA; CDR2 reads SNTAGT. The CDR3 sequence is 13 residues long. CDR3 residues: CASSDYPGEMQYF. CDR3 nucleotide sequence: TGTGCCAGCAGTGACTACCCCGGGGAGATGCAGTACTTC.

This chain uses TRBV2 with TRBJ1-1, with a possible D match to TRBD1 (6 bases). Between the trimmed V and J ends, which lost 6 bases and 8 bases, there was a span of 13 bases. This CDR3 has 12 residues. In germline, CDR1 is SNHLY, CDR2 FYNNEI. CDR3 nucleotides: TGTGCCAGCAGGCGCACAGGGCCAGAAGCTTTCTTT. The encoded protein is CASRRTGPEAFF.

The rearrangement uses TRBV15 and TRBJ2-3; 13 bases match TRBD2. This CDR3 comprises 18 residues. The germline V gene encodes CDR1 LNHNV and CDR2 YYDKDF (reference sequence). Trimming at V came to 0 bases and at J to 0 bases, leaving 3 bases not matched to a gene. The CDR3 here is CATSRDSGLAGSTDTQYF. DNA of the CDR3: TGTGCCACCAGCAGAGATTCGGGACTAGCGGGGAGCACAGATACGCAGTATTTT.

The CDR3 region has the DNA TGTGCCAGCAGCAAAGCCCCATTTTTTCCCCAGGCCGGCGAGCAGTACTTC. Amino acid sequence: CASSKAPFFPQAGEQYF. The chain is built from TRBV21-1 and TRBJ2-7; the DNA was not compared with TRBD1, the D call given in the table. TRBV21-1 represents a pseudogene. The CDR3 spans 17 residues.

This clone has just a few counts. This chain uses TRBV27 with TRBJ1-5; D not certain. CDR3 length: 14 residues. V was trimmed by 6 bases and J by 2 bases, leaving 11 bases between them. Germline V gene lookup returns CDR1 MNHEY and CDR2 SMNVEV (reference sequence). CDR3 nucleotides: TGTGCCAGCAGCCCCGTTTTAGGCAATCAGCCCCAGCATTTT. Translation: CASSPVLGNQPQHF.

Note on this clone: One end of the junction fails to match germline, which may point to a read error. The gene calls are TRBV7-7 and TRBJ2-7; 8 bases agree with TRBD1. The CDR3 is 13 residues long. CDR1 and CDR2 from the germline V gene are SSHAT and FNYEAQ (reference sequence). CDR3: CASSLDRADEQYF. CDR3 coding DNA: TGTGCTAGCAGCCTGGACAGGGCCGACGAGCAGTACTTC.

The gene calls are TRBV27 and TRBJ2-7; tentatively, D is TRBD2 (6 bases). The V and J ends lost 4 bases and 1 base respectively, with 8 bases between them. The germline V gene encodes CDR1 MNHEY and CDR2 SMNVEV (reference sequence). The length of the CDR3 is 13 residues. CDR3 region: CASSWGVSYEQYF. DNA for the CDR3: TGTGCCAGCAGTTGGGGGGTTTCCTACGAGCAGTACTTC.

The V and J genes are TRBV3-1 (or the pseudogene TRBV3-2) and TRBJ2-3; tentative D call: TRBD1 (6 bases). Per the germline V gene, CDR1 is LGHDT and CDR2 is YNNKEL (reference sequence). V dropped 1 base and J dropped 5 bases, with 13 bases sitting between them. The CDR3 is 15 residues long. CDR3 DNA sequence: TGTGCCAGCAGCCAAGGAGCTAGCAGGGGAGATACGCAGTATTTT. It yields the protein CASSQGASRGDTQYF.

This clone appeared a few times. CDR3 nucleotides: TGTGCCAGCAGCCAAGGGCTAGCGAGCGAGCAGTACTTC. As protein: CASSQGLASEQYF. The gene calls are TRBV3-1 (or the pseudogene TRBV3-2) and TRBJ2-7; possible D gene TRBD2, 6 bases. With 1 base removed from V and 6 bases from J, the gap between germline ends came to 10 bases. Germline V gives CDR1 LGHDT, CDR2 YNNKEL (reference sequence). This CDR3 comprises 13 residues.

The CDR3 nucleotides are TGCGCCAGCAGCCCTACAGGGGGCATGGGCTATGGCTACACCTTC. Its protein product is CASSPTGGMGYGYTF. V gene TRBV5-1 combines with J gene TRBJ1-2, with TRBD1 identical over 9 bases. In germline, CDR1 is SGHRS, CDR2 YFSETQ. The CDR3 sequence is 15 residues long. Trimming at V came to 4 bases and at J to 4 bases, leaving 8 bases not matched to a gene.

As to this clone: The same CDR3 is also encoded by other DNA sequences in this sample. The V call is TRBV5-1, the J call TRBJ1-1; 8 bases fit TRBD1. The ends lost 1 base at V and 5 bases at J; junction bases unmatched: 4. The CDR3 is made up of 14 amino acids. CDR1 SGHRS and CDR2 YFSETQ come from the germline V gene. The CDR3 is CASSLTGGGTEAFF. The CDR3 DNA follows: TGCGCCAGCAGCTTGACAGGGGGTGGGACTGAAGCTTTCTTT.

The rearrangement joins TRBV25-1 to TRBJ1-1; weak D call: TRBD1 (6 bases). The CDR3 spans 13 residues. Trimming shortened V by 2 bases and J by 5 bases, and 9 bases separated the two germline ends. Germline V gene data show CDR1 as MGHDK and CDR2 as SYGVNS. CDR3 sequence (DNA): TGTGCCAGCAGTGAAGGGACAAGTACTGAAGCTTTCTTT. Encoded protein: CASSEGTSTEAFF.

The J gene is TRBJ1-3, the V gene TRBV5-1; D remains unclear. The V gene's germline CDR1 is SGHRS and CDR2 YFSETQ. The V gene lost 0 bases and the J gene lost 0 bases, with 4 bases spanning the gap. CDR3 length equals 14 residues. The CDR3 nucleotides are TGCGCCAGCAGCTTGGGAGACTCTGGAAACACCATATATTTT. Protein sequence: CASSLGDSGNTIYF.

This chain links TRBV6-5 with TRBJ1-2, with 10 bases aligning to TRBD1. CDR1 is MNHEY and CDR2 is SVGAGI in the germline V gene. The V gene end was trimmed by 4 bases and the J gene end by 5 bases; junction bases not matched to a gene: 1. The length of the CDR3 is 13 residues. The chain's CDR3 is CASSWDRGYGYTF. CDR3 bases: TGTGCCAGCAGTTGGGACAGGGGATATGGCTACACCTTC.

The V call is TRBV15, the J call TRBJ2-1; D is perhaps TRBD2 (5 bases). The V gene's germline CDR1 is LNHNV and CDR2 YYDKDF (reference sequence). Trimming removed 7 bases from V and 11 bases from J, with 21 bases in between. This CDR3 region has 14 residues. The chain's CDR3 is CATKLLLTTTKQFF. The DNA of the CDR3 is TGTGCCACCAAGCTGCTACTGACTACAACTAAGCAGTTCTTC.

CDR3 protein: CASSLQTRLVQETQYF. CDR3 coding DNA: TGTGCCAGCAGCTTACAAACCAGACTAGTTCAAGAGACCCAGTACTTC. This chain uses TRBV5-4 with TRBJ2-5; a weak D match, TRBD2 (6 bases). There are 16 residues in the CDR3. Trimming took off 2 bases at V and 2 bases at J, with 16 bases between the two ends. Germline CDR1 SGHNT, CDR2 YYREEE (reference sequence).

This CDR3 is CATSRQGIGYNEQFF. Written as DNA, the CDR3 is TGTGCCACCAGTCGACAGGGGATCGGCTACAATGAGCAGTTCTTC. V and J are TRBV24-1 and TRBJ2-1; 8 nucleotides align to TRBD1. Trimming at V came to 6 bases and at J to 3 bases, leaving 6 bases not matched to a gene. CDR1 and CDR2 (germline): KGHDR, SFDVKD. This CDR3 comprises 15 residues.

The V and J genes are TRBV4-1 and TRBJ2-7, with 10 positions matching TRBD1. This CDR3 has 16 amino acids. J gave up 2 bases and V 1 base, and 5 bases lay outside the gene matches. Germline-derived CDR1 and CDR2 are MGHRA and YSYEKL. The CDR3 sequence is CASSQGGTGATYEQYF. CDR3 nucleotide sequence: TGCGCCAGCAGCCAAGGTGGGACAGGGGCGACCTACGAGCAGTACTTC.

This chain connects TRBV18 to TRBJ2-3; D call uncertain. V was clipped by 8 bases and J by 0 bases, with 12 bases between them. Germline V gene lookup returns CDR1 KGHSH and CDR2 LQKENI. The length of the CDR3 is 14 residues. DNA of the CDR3: TGTGCCAGCACCGAGAGAAAGAGCACAGATACGCAGTATTTT. Translating it yields CASTERKSTDTQYF.

The J gene is TRBJ2-5, the V gene TRBV5-4; 7 nucleotides agree with TRBD2. Looked up from germline, CDR1 is SGHNT and CDR2 is YYREEE (reference sequence). The V gene end was trimmed by 3 bases and the J gene end by 5 bases; junction bases not matched to a gene: 4. The CDR3 sequence is 13 residues long. This chain's CDR3 is CASSWGGVETQYF. CDR3 DNA sequence: TGTGCCAGCAGCTGGGGGGGGGTGGAGACCCAGTACTTC.

This clone occurred once. The V gene is TRBV4-1, the J gene TRBJ2-1; D not resolved. This CDR3 region has 13 residues. With 0 bases removed from V and 7 bases from J, the gap between germline ends came to 7 bases. Per the germline V gene, CDR1 is MGHRA and CDR2 is YSYEKL. The CDR3 sequence: CASSQDGRNEQFF. DNA for the CDR3: TGCGCCAGCAGCCAAGATGGGCGTAATGAGCAGTTCTTC.

V usage is TRBV3-1 (or the pseudogene TRBV3-2) and J usage is TRBJ1-2, with TRBD1 identical over 7 bases. The CDR3 runs to 13 residues. V lost 3 bases, J lost 6 bases, and 4 bases stayed unmatched. The germline V gene encodes CDR1 LGHDT and CDR2 YNNKEL (reference sequence). The DNA for the CDR3 is TGTGCCAGCAGCCAGTGGACAGGAGATGGCTACACCTTC. As protein: CASSQWTGDGYTF.